This T cell receptor (beta chain) was documented in a study of blood T cells in healthy people across ages. Sample-barcoded 5' priming and a J-beta primer mix drove a second PCR of roughly 6 to 12 cycles. Each cDNA molecule was tagged by a template-switch adaptor with 12 random nucleotides. TCRdb re-derived calls from the 5' RACE reads in MiXCR, one entry per CDR3 protein. The repertoire consists of fewer than 2 million distinct CDR3 sequences, with roughly two fifths occurring once and the leading ten covering 23%. The V gene lost 1 base and the J gene lost 0 bases, with 4 bases spanning the gap. The CDR3 spans 13 residues. Germline loops: CDR1 GTSNPN, CDR2 SVGIG (reference sequence).

The chain is built from TRBV30 and TRBJ2-1; D remains ambiguous. Material for sequencing was blood. The receptor was derived from a human donor in good health. This CDR3 reads CAWSGGSYNEQFF. The CDR3 DNA reads as TGTGCCTGGAGTGGGGGCTCCTACAATGAGCAGTTCTTC.